The next 16 T cell receptor beta chains were all read from a single sample in a study of shared clonotypes between healthy human individuals. The assay was immunoSEQ multiplex PCR, and TCRdb's table has in-frame clones only and misses some. This table holds about 600,000 clones, roughly 97% found once. Sequencing was done on a sample of naive CD4+ T cells sorted from blood. This sample's subset: CD45RA+ positively selected. The receptors originated from a woman aged 30 to 39 in good health.

This chain links TRBV16 with TRBJ2-6; TRBD1 aligns across 7 bases. The ends lost 4 bases at V and 0 bases at J; junction bases unmatched: 9. Germline loops: CDR1 KGHSY, CDR2 FQNENV. The CDR3 is made up of 18 amino acids. CDR3 bases: TGTGCCAGCAGCCCGAGGGGACAGTCTCCCTCTGGGGCCAACGTCCTGACTTTC. Translating gives CASSPRGQSPSGANVLTF. The full variable domain, completed using reference TRBV16 and TRBJ2-6, is GEEVAQTPKHLVRGEGQKAKLYCAPIKGHSYVFWYQQVLKNEFKFLISFQNENVFDETGMPKERFSAKCLPNSPCSLEIQATKLEDSAVYFCASSPRGQSPSGANVLTFGAGSRLTVL.

The chain joins TRBV5-6 to TRBJ2-1; perhaps TRBD2 as D (6 bases). The CDR3 is 15 amino acids. Germline V CDR1 and CDR2: SGHDT, YYEEEE. Trimming left V 1 base short and J 7 bases short, with 15 bases between. This CDR3 is CASSLYAAGSNEQFF. CDR3 in DNA: TGTGCCAGCAGCTTGTATGCGGCGGGAAGTAATGAGCAGTTCTTC.

The chain recombines TRBV10-3 with TRBJ2-2; 7 bases are a match to TRBD1. Losses at the gene ends were 0 bases for V and 6 bases for J; bases not matched to a gene: 4. The CDR3 totals 15 residues. Germline V gives CDR1 ENHRY, CDR2 SYGVKD. The CDR3 region is CAISESEGAPGELFF. CDR3 nucleotides: TGTGCCATCAGTGAGTCAGAGGGGGCGCCCGGGGAGCTGTTTTTT.

V is TRBV9 and J is TRBJ2-7; weak D call: TRBD2 (5 bases). Per germline, CDR1 SGDLS and CDR2 YYNGEE. The CDR3 length is 12 residues. V was pared by 3 bases and J by 7 bases, with 11 bases between. In nucleotides, the CDR3 is TGTGCCAGCAGCGGAGGGATGAGGGAGCAGTACTTC. Its protein is CASSGGMREQYF.

The chain uses TRBV4-1 and TRBJ2-3; 12 bases match TRBD2. The CDR3 is 18 amino acids. Trimming at V came to 1 base and at J to 1 base, leaving 6 bases not matched to a gene. Germline V gives CDR1 MGHRA, CDR2 YSYEKL. The CDR3 DNA sequence: TGCGCCAGCAGCCAAGCTAGCGGGAGGGCCTCGGGCACAGATACGCAGTATTTT. Translation gives CASSQASGRASGTDTQYF.

V gene TRBV21-1 combines with J gene TRBJ2-7; TRBD1, the table's D call, lacks a check against the DNA. TRBV21-1 corresponds to a pseudogene. The CDR3 sequence is 14 residues long. CDR3 loop: CASSKYGTNYEQYF. The CDR3 nucleotides read TGTGCCAGCAGCAAATATGGCACGAACTACGAGCAGTACTTC.

The chain combines TRBV4-1 with TRBJ2-3; 9 bases agree with TRBD2. The V and J ends lost 4 bases and 5 bases, in that order; junction bases with no gene match: 4. CDR3 size: 14 residues. The V gene's germline CDR1 is MGHRA and CDR2 YSYEKL. The CDR3 protein is CASSLTSGRDTQYF. The CDR3 nucleotides read TGCGCCAGCAGCCTGACTAGCGGAAGAGATACGCAGTATTTT.

The J gene is TRBJ2-1, the V gene TRBV6-1; a possible D gene is TRBD1 (6 bases). Trimming took 4 bases from V and 0 from J, leaving 13 bases between them. Germline CDR1 MNHNS, CDR2 SASEGT. The CDR3 is 16 residues long. CDR3 loop: CASSGTELSSYNEQFF. The CDR3 region has the DNA TGTGCCAGCAGTGGGACAGAATTGAGCTCCTACAATGAGCAGTTCTTC.

This clone is a singleton in its sample. Written as DNA, the CDR3 is TGCGCCAGCAGCCAACCTCATAGCGGGCTGCTCACAGATACGCAGTATTTT. This translates into CASSQPHSGLLTDTQYF. V is TRBV4-1 and J is TRBJ2-3; TRBD2 matches 7 bases. The V segment lost 2 bases and the J segment 2 bases; nucleotides outside the gene matches: 10. The length of the CDR3 is 17 residues. Germline V CDR1 and CDR2: MGHRA, YSYEKL.

The rearrangement links TRBV7-3 to TRBJ2-1; D might be TRBD1 (7 bases). Trimming removed 1 base at V and 7 bases at J, with 23 bases between. Germline V CDR1 and CDR2: SGHTA, FQGTGA. CDR3 length equals 18 residues. As DNA, the CDR3 is TGTGCCAGCAGCTTAAGGGGACAGACAGGGAGGTCGTGGAATGAGCAGTTCTTC. It is translated as CASSLRGQTGRSWNEQFF.

This chain connects TRBV28 to TRBJ2-7; 9 nucleotides agree with TRBD2. Germline CDR1 reads MDHEN; CDR2 reads SYDVKM. V dropped 7 bases and J dropped 3; count of bases not matched to a gene: 4. This CDR3 has 13 amino acids. CDR3 DNA sequence: TGTGCCAGCATTGCGGGAGGGGTCTACGAGCAGTACTTC. It is translated as CASIAGGVYEQYF. Combining the CDR3 with reference TRBV28 and TRBJ2-7 gives the whole variable domain DVKVTQSSRYLVKRTGEKVFLECVQDMDHENMFWYRQDPGLGLRLIYFSYDVKMKEKGDIPEGYSVSREKKERFSLILESASTNQTSMYLCASIAGGVYEQYFGPGTRLTVT.

This sequence joins TRBV29-1 and TRBJ1-2; weak D call: TRBD1 (6 bases). This CDR3 has 13 residues. V was pared by 6 bases and J by 0 bases, with 11 bases between. Germline CDR1 is SQVTM and CDR2 is ANQGSEA. CDR3 sequence reads: CSVGTQANYGYTF. The CDR3 DNA sequence: TGCAGCGTAGGGACACAAGCTAACTATGGCTACACCTTC.

The CDR3 loop is CASSLGPYEQFF. CDR3 coding DNA: TGTGCCAGCAGCTTAGGGCCGTATGAGCAGTTCTTC. The chain uses TRBV16 and TRBJ2-1; D uncertain. Germline-derived CDR1 and CDR2 are KGHSY and FQNENV. The V gene lost 5 bases and the J gene lost 8 bases, with 10 bases spanning the gap. This CDR3 is 12 amino acids long.

The CDR3 loop reads CASSATGVGEQYF. DNA of the CDR3: TGTGCCAGCAGCGCGACAGGGGTCGGCGAGCAGTACTTC. The V call is TRBV7-9, the J call TRBJ2-7; 8 bases map to TRBD1. From germline, CDR1 is SEHNR and CDR2 FQNEAQ (reference sequence). The CDR3 sequence is 13 residues long. The ends lost 5 bases at V and 6 bases at J; junction bases unmatched: 6.

The V gene is TRBV19, the J gene TRBJ2-4; D call uncertain. The CDR3 extends over 13 amino acids. Germline values: CDR1 LNHDA, CDR2 SQIVND (reference sequence). The V end lost 7 bases, the J end lost 3 bases, and 10 bases lay between the germline ends. CDR3 residues: CASTSVVKNIQYF. DNA for the CDR3: TGTGCCAGTACATCAGTGGTCAAAAACATTCAGTACTTC.

The rearrangement links TRBV5-1 to TRBJ2-1; TRBD1 might be the D (6 bases). The CDR3 runs 16 residues. V was clipped by 4 bases and J by 4 bases, with 18 bases between them. Germline loops: CDR1 SGHRS, CDR2 YFSETQ. The CDR3 loop is CASSTNRQVEYNEQFF. CDR3 sequence (DNA): TGCGCCAGCAGCACCAATAGACAGGTCGAATACAATGAGCAGTTCTTC.